This TCR beta chain emerged from a study of technical replicates of blood from a handful of donors. Germline CDR1 reads LNHNV; CDR2 reads YYDKDF (reference sequence). Germline trimming cut 6 bases from V and 2 bases from J; bases unmatched to any gene: 6. There are 14 residues in the CDR3. Clones were read by immunoSEQ multiplex PCR, and TCRdb kept only the in-frame ones, dropping some. The table shows some 60,000 clones, with roughly nine tenths occurring only once. The source is a human donor in good health. Some clones in this sample may be carry-over from other donors' samples. Sequences were obtained from PBMCs. The chain uses TRBV15 and TRBJ2-5, with 7 bases identical to TRBD2. The CDR3 DNA follows: TGTGCCACCAGGATAGCGGGCGCACAAGAGACCCAGTACTTC. This codes for CATRIAGAQETQYF.